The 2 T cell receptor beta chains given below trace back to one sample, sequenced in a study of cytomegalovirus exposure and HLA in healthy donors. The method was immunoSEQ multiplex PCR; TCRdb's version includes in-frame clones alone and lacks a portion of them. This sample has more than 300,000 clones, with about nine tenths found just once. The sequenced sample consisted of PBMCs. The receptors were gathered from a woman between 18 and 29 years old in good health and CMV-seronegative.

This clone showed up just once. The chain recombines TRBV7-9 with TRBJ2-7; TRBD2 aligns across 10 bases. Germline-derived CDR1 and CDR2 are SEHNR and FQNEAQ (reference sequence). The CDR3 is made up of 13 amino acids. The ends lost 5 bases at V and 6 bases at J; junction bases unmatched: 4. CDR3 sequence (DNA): TGTGCCAGCAGCCAGGGGACTAGCGTCGAGCAGTACTTC. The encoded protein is CASSQGTSVEQYF.

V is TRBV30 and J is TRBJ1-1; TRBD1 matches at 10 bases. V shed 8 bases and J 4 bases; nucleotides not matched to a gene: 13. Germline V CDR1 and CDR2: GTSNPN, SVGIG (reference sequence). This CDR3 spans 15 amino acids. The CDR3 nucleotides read TGTGCCGGGAAGGACAGGGGGGTTGTAGGCACTGAAGCTTTCTTT. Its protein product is CAGKDRGVVGTEAFF.